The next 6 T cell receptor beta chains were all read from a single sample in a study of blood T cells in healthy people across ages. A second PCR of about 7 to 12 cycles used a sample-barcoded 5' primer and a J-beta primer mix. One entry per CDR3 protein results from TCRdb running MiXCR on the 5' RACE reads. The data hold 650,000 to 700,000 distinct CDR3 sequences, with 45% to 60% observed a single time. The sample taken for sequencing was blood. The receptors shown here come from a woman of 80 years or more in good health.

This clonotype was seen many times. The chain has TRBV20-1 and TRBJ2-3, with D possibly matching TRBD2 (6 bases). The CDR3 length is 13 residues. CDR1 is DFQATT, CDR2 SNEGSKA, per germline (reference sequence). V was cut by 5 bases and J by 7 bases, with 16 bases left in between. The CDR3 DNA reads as TGCAGTGCTGATAGCGGAAACCTCAATACGCAGTATTTT. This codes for CSADSGNLNTQYF.

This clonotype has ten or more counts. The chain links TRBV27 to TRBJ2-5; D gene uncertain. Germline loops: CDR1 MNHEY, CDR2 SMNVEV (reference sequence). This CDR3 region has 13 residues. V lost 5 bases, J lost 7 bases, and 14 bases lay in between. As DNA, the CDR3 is TGTGCCAGCAGTCGGAGTCAAGAGATGACCCAGTACTTC. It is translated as CASSRSQEMTQYF.

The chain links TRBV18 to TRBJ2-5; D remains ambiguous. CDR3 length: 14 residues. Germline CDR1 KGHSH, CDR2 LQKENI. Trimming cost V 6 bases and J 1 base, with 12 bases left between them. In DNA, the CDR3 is TGTGCCAGCTCTCCAGGACCGAGCCAAGAGACCCAGTACTTC. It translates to CASSPGPSQETQYF.

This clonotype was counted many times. In DNA form, the CDR3 reads TGTGCCAGCAGCCAAGGACTGAATCAAGAGACCCAGTACTTC. Translation: CASSQGLNQETQYF. The chain uses TRBV3-1 and TRBJ2-5; D is uncertain. Germline CDR1 and CDR2: LGHDT and YNNKEL (reference sequence). The CDR3 sequence is 14 residues long. The germline V and J ends were trimmed by 1 base and 2 bases, with 8 bases remaining between them.

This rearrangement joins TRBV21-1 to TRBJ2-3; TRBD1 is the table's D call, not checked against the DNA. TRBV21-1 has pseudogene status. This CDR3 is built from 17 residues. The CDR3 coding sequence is TGTGCCAGCAGCAAACACGGTACCCGGACTAGCACAGATACGCAGTATTTT. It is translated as CASSKHGTRTSTDTQYF.

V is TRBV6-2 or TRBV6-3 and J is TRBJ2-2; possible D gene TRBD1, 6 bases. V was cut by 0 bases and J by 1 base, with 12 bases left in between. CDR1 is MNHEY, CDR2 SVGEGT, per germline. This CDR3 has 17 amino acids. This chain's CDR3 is CASSYSGTGWNTGELFF. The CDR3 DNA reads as TGTGCCAGCAGTTACTCAGGCACAGGGTGGAACACCGGGGAGCTGTTTTTT.